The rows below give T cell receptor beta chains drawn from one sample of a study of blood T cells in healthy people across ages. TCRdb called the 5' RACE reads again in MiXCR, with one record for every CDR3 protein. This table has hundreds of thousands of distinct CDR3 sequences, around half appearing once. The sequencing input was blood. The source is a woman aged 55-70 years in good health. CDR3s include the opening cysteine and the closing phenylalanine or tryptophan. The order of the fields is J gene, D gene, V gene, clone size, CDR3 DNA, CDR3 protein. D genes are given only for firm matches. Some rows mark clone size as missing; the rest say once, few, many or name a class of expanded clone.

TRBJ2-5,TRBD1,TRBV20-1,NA,TGCAGTGCTAGAGAATTTGGGACAGTGAGCCAAGAGATCCAGTACTTC,CSAREFGTVSQEIQYF
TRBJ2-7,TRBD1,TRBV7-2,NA,TGTGCCAGCAGCTTAGCCGGGACAGACCCCTACGAGCAGTACTTC,CASSLAGTDPYEQYF
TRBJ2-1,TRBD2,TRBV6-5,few,TGTGCCAGCAGTCCCGCCGGGACTACGTCCTACAATGAGCAGTTCTTC,CASSPAGTTSYNEQFF
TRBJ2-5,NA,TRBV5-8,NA,TGTGCCAGCAGGTTCCTACGGACGCTTGGTGAGCAGTACTTC,CASRFLRTLGEQYF
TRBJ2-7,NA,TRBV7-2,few,TGTGCCAGCAGCCCCACCAGCCCCAAGCGGGCTATCGCCAACGAGCAGTACTTC,CASSPTSPKRAIANEQYF
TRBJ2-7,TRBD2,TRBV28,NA,TGTGCCAGCAGTAACGGACTAGCGGGAGGGAACGAGCAGTACTTC,CASSNGLAGGNEQYF
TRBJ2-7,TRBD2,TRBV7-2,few,TGTGCCAGCAGCTTAAAAGGCGGGAGCTCCTACGAGCAGTACTTC,CASSLKGGSSYEQYF
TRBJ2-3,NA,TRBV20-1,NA,TGCAGTGCTAGACCCACCGGCCTCACAGATACGCAGTATTTT,CSARPTGLTDTQYF
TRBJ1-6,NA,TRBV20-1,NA,TGCAGTGCTAGAGAAGTCGGAGGGTTTGGAAATTCACCCCTCCACTTT,CSAREVGGFGNSPLHF
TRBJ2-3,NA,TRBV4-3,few,TGCGCCAGCAGCCAAGAGTGGCAGGGCAGCACAGATACGCAGTATTTT,CASSQEWQGSTDTQYF
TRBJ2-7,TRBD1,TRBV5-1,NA,TGCGCCAGCACCCAGGACAGGGCACGTGGCGAGCAGTACTTC,CASTQDRARGEQYF
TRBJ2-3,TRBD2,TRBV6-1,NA,TGTGCCGGCAAATCCGTAACGGGAGGCCCCTCGTATTTT,CAGKSVTGGPSYF
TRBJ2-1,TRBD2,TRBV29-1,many,TGCAGCGTAGCCCCCGTAGGACTAGCTCATGAGCAGTTCTTC,CSVAPVGLAHEQFF
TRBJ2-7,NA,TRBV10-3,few,TGTGCCATCAGTGCAAAAGCGGGCGAGCAGTACTTC,CAISAKAGEQYF
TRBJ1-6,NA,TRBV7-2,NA,TGTGCCAGCAGCTCCCAAAGAGGGTCGCTTTCACCCCTCCACTTT,CASSSQRGSLSPLHF
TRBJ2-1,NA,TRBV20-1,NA,TGCAGTGCTAGAACGGGGAGCTCCTACAATGAGCAGTTCTTC,CSARTGSSYNEQFF
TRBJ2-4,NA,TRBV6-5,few,TGTGCCAGCAGTCGACTACTAGCCAAAAACATTCAGTACTTC,CASSRLLAKNIQYF
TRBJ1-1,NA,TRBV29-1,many,TGCAGCGTTACCAGGACTGAAGCTTTCTTT,CSVTRTEAFF
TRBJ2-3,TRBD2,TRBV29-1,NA,TGCAGCGTTGCGGGACTACCGGGGAAGCAGTATTTT,CSVAGLPGKQYF
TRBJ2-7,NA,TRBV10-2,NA,TGCGCCAGCAAGTTGGCAGGGGAGCAGTACTTC,CASKLAGEQYF
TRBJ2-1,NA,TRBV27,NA,TGTGCCAGCAGTGTATTCTCCTACAATGAGCGGTTCTTC,CASSVFSYNERFF
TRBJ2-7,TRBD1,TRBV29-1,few,TGCAGCGTTTCCGGGACAGGAGACGAGCAGTACTTC,CSVSGTGDEQYF
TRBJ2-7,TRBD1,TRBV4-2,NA,TGTGCCAGCAGCCAAGTCCGATCCGGGACAGGGGGCTTCGACGAGCAGTACTTC,CASSQVRSGTGGFDEQYF
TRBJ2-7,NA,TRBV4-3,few,TGCGCCAGCAGCCAAGGTTTTGGGAGTTCCTACGAGCAGTACTTC,CASSQGFGSSYEQYF
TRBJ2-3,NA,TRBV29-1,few,TGCAGCTCGAGACAGGGCACAGATACGCAGTATTTT,CSSRQGTDTQYF
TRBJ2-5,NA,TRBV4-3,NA,TGCGCCAGCAGCCAACGGGGACGGACACAAGAGACCCAGTACTTC,CASSQRGRTQETQYF
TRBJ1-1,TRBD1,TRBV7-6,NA,TGTACCAGCAGCACAAACAGGGGGAACACTGAAGCTTTCTTT,CTSSTNRGNTEAFF
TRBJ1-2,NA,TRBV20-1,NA,TGCAGTGCTGGGGGACTGGACTATGGCTACACCTTC,CSAGGLDYGYTF
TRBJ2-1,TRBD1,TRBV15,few,TGTGCCACCAGCAAACGGGACAGGGATTACAATGAGCAGTTCTTC,CATSKRDRDYNEQFF
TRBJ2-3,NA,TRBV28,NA,TGTGCCAGCAGTGGTGGGGCAGATACGCAGTATTTT,CASSGGADTQYF
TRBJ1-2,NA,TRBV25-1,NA,TGTGCCAGCAGTGCCCAGGGAGGGCAGATCGATGGCTACACCTTC,CASSAQGGQIDGYTF
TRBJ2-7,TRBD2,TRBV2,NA,TGTGCCAAAGGGACTAGCGGCACCTACGAGCAGTACTTC,CAKGTSGTYEQYF
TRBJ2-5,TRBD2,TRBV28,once,TGTGCCAGCAGTCCCCGGGGGGTGTCAGGGAGGGAGACCCAGTACTTC,CASSPRGVSGRETQYF
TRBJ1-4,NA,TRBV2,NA,TGTGCCAGCAGTGGACCTCGGACTATACAGGGCCAGCGGGAAAAACTGTTTTTT,CASSGPRTIQGQREKLFF
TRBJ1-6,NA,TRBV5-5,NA,TGTGCCAGCAGCTTGGGGTGGGGTATTTCACCCCTCCACTTT,CASSLGWGISPLHF
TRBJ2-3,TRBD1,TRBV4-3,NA,TGCGCCGGCAGCCAAGATGTGGGGACAGGAGATACAGATACGCAGTATTTT,CAGSQDVGTGDTDTQYF
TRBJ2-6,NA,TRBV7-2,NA,TGTGCCAGCAGCTTAGGGACCGAAAGCTCTGGGGCCAACGTCCTGACTTTC,CASSLGTESSGANVLTF